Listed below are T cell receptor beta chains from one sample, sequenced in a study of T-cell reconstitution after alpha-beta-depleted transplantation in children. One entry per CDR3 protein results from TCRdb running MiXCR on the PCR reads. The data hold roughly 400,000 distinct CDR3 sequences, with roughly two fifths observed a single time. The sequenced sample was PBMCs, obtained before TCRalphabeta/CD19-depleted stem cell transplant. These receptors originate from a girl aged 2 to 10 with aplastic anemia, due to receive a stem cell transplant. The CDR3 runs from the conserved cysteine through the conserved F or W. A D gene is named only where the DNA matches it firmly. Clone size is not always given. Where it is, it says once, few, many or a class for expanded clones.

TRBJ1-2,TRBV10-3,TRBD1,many,TGTGCCATCAGTGGACAGGGAGTCCCAAACTATGGCTACACCTTC,CAISGQGVPNYGYTF
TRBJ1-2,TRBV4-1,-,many,TGCGCCAGCAGCCAAGATGGCCTCGGGAGCGGCTACACCTTC,CASSQDGLGSGYTF
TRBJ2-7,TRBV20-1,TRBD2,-,TGCAGTGCCCCCCCCGGGACTAGCGGGGGTAAGCAGTACTTC,CSAPPGTSGGKQYF
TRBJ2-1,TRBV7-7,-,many,TGTGCCAGCAGCTTAGGGCCCCCATCTGCTGACAATGAGCAGTTCTTC,CASSLGPPSADNEQFF
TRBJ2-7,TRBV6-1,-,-,TGTGCCAGTCGATCGCAGTTGTACGAGCAGTACTTC,CASRSQLYEQYF
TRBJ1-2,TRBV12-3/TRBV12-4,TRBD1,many,TGTGCCAGCACCCTCTTGGTGGGACAGGGGGCCAGTGGCTACACCTTC,CASTLLVGQGASGYTF
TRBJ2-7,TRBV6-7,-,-,TGTGCCAGCAGTTACTCTGCGCAACCCTCCTACGAGCAGTACTTC,CASSYSAQPSYEQYF
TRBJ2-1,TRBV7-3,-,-,TGTGCCAGCAGCTTCGGGACTCGCAATGAGCAGTTCTTC,CASSFGTRNEQFF
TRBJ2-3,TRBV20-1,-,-,TGCAGTGCTAGTAGGGGGAAAGATACGCAGTATTTT,CSASRGKDTQYF
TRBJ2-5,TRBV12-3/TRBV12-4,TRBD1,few,TGTGCCAGCACCCTAACAGGGGCCCAAGAGACCCAGTACTTC,CASTLTGAQETQYF
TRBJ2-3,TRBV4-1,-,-,TGCGCCAGCAGCCAAATCGGCACAGATACGCAGTATTTT,CASSQIGTDTQYF
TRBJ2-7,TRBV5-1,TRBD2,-,TGCGCCAGCAGCTTGGACGGGCGGGGGGCCCTACCCTGTGGGCAGTACTTC,CASSLDGRGALPCGQYF
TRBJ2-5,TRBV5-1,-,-,TGCGCCAGCAGCTTCGACACTAGAGAGACCCAGTACTTC,CASSFDTRETQYF
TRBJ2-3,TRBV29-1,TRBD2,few,TGCAGCGTTGACGGCGGGAGTTATGATACGCAGTATTTT,CSVDGGSYDTQYF
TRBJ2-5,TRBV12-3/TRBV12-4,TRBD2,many,TGTGCCAGCAGTTTAGGTGGGGCGGGAGATCAAGAGACCCAGTACTTC,CASSLGGAGDQETQYF
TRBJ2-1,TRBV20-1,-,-,TGCAGTGTAATGAGGGGGGTTGATGAGCAGTTCTTC,CSVMRGVDEQFF
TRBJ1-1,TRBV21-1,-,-,TGTGCCAGCAGCAAAGCATCCAGGGCTAAGATCGGCGGCACTGAAGCTTTCTTT,CASSKASRAKIGGTEAFF
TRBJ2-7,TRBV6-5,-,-,TGTGCCAGCAGTTACTCGATTGCAGGGCCCGGCACCGCGGGATACGAGCAGTACTTC,CASSYSIAGPGTAGYEQYF
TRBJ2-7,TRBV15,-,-,TGTGCCACCAGCAGTAGGGAGTTGGGCTACGAGCAGTACTTC,CATSSRELGYEQYF
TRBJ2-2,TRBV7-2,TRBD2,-,TGTGCCAGCAGCTTACCGGGGGGGCCGAGGAACACCGGGGAGCTGTTTTTT,CASSLPGGPRNTGELFF
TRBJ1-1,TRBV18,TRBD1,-,TGTGCCAGCTCACCTCCGGGACAGAGAATTGAAGCTTTCTTT,CASSPPGQRIEAFF
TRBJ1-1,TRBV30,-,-,TGTGCCTGGAATCGGGGGACGAACACTGAAGCTTTCTTT,CAWNRGTNTEAFF
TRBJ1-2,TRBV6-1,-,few,TGTGCCAGCAGCCGCGTTAGGGGGGACACTGGCTACACCTTC,CASSRVRGDTGYTF
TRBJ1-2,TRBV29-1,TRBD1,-,TGCAGCGTTTGGAGGGACAGGGGAAGTGGCTACACCTTC,CSVWRDRGSGYTF
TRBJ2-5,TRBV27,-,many,TGTGCCAGCAGTTTATTAAGGGCGGGGCAAGAGACCCAGTACTTC,CASSLLRAGQETQYF
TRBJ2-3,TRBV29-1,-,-,TGCAGCGTTGATGGGGTTGTCACAGATACGCAGTATTTT,CSVDGVVTDTQYF
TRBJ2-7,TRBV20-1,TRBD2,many,TGCAGTGCACCACTAGCGGGGCTCTACGAGCAGTACTTC,CSAPLAGLYEQYF
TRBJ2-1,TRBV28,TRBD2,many,TGTGCCAGCAGTCCCAGAGCGGGGCCTACCTACAATGAGCAGTTCTTC,CASSPRAGPTYNEQFF
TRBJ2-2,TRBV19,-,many,TGTGCCAGTGGGCTACAGGGAGGGACCGGGGAGCTGTTTTTT,CASGLQGGTGELFF
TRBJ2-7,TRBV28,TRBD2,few,TGTGCCAGCTCCGGGACTATCTCGCCGAGCTCCTACGAGCAGTACTTC,CASSGTISPSSYEQYF
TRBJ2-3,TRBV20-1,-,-,TGCAGTGCTAGACGTCCAGGGACAGATACGCAGTATTTT,CSARRPGTDTQYF
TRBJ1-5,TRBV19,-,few,TGTGCCAGTAGCTCCCCCGGGGGTAGCAATCAGCCCCAGCATTTT,CASSSPGGSNQPQHF
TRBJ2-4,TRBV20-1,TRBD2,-,TGCAGTGCTAGAGTCCCGCAAGCGGGGAAAAACATTCAGTACTTC,CSARVPQAGKNIQYF
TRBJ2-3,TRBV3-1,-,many,TGTGCCAGCAGCCATGCAGGCGCGGATACGCAGTATTTT,CASSHAGADTQYF
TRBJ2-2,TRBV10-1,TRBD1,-,TGCGCCAGCAGTTCGGACAGGGCAGCCACCGGGGAGCTGTTTTTT,CASSSDRAATGELFF
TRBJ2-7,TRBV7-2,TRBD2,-,TGTGCCAGCACCCCCCGGGGCGGGAGGTCAGACGAGCAGTACTTC,CASTPRGGRSDEQYF
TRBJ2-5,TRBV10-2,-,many,TGCGCCAGCAGTGAGCGGGGCTACCAAGAGACCCAGTACTTC,CASSERGYQETQYF
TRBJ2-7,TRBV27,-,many,TGTGCCAGCAGCCCGGCAGGACGCTCCTACGAGCAGTACTTC,CASSPAGRSYEQYF
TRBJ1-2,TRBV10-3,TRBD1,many,TGTGCCATCAGTGAGCCCCCGGGGACAGGGAATGGCTACACCTTC,CAISEPPGTGNGYTF
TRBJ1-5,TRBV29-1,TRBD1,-,TGCAGCCCCGGGACAGATACGCAGCATTTT,CSPGTDTQHF
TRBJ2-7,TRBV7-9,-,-,TGTGCCAGCAGCTTAGATAGGGCTAGTCCGTACGAGCAGTACTTC,CASSLDRASPYEQYF